Below are 18 T cell receptor beta chains sequenced from a single sample in a study of beta chain features in type 1 diabetes. Overall study findings and caveats: When Type 1 diabetes patients were examined, their TCRB CDR3s proved moderately but significantly shorter in all four CD4+ subsets.

What these receptors recognize is not known. The investigators reverse transcribed all of the isolated RNA, so they sequenced expressed TCRB transcripts. Data came from immunoSEQ multiplex PCR; TCRdb stores just in-frame clones and leaves some out. The sample consists of about 390,000 clones, roughly a tenth of them appearing once. Sequencing was done on a sample of central memory CD4+ T cells from blood. These receptors were taken from a man aged 25 to 40 with type 1 diabetes.

This clone came up a few times. The rearrangement joins TRBV2 to TRBJ1-4; D gene unclear. Germline CDR1 is SNHLY and CDR2 is FYNNEI. The V end lost 4 bases, the J end lost 7 bases, and 16 bases lay between the germline ends. The CDR3 is 15 residues long. The CDR3 spells CASSVEQLGSEKLFF. The DNA of the CDR3 is TGTGCCAGCAGTGTTGAACAGCTCGGTTCTGAAAAACTGTTTTTT.

The chain uses TRBV7-2 and TRBJ2-7; 11 bases match TRBD1. Germline CDR1 and CDR2: SGHTA and FQGNSA. V shed 5 bases and J 7 bases; nucleotides not matched to a gene: 4. CDR3 length: 13 amino acids. Here the CDR3 reads CASSGQGAREQYF. CDR3 in DNA: TGTGCCAGCAGCGGACAGGGGGCACGGGAGCAGTACTTC.

The chain combines TRBV4-3 with TRBJ1-2, with TRBD1 as a possible D gene (5 bases). The CDR3 runs 16 residues. Germline V gene data show CDR1 as LGHNA and CDR2 as YSLEER. V dropped 3 bases and J dropped 1 base, with 15 bases sitting between them. This chain's CDR3 is CASSQEAGTYNYGYTF. The CDR3 DNA sequence: TGCGCCAGCAGCCAGGAGGCAGGGACCTATAACTATGGCTACACCTTC.

This clone was recorded at least ten times. This chain connects TRBV19 to TRBJ2-7; 12 bases align to TRBD1. V shed 7 bases, J shed 6 bases, and the junction held 4 bases outside the gene matches. Germline V lookup: CDR1 LNHDA, CDR2 SQIVND (reference sequence). The CDR3 extends over 13 amino acids. The CDR3 DNA follows: TGTGCCAGTATGGGACAGGGGGCGGGCGAGCAGTACTTC. Translating gives CASMGQGAGEQYF. Full variable domain (missing parts from reference TRBV19 and TRBJ2-7): DGGITQSPKYLFRKEGQNVTLSCEQNLNHDAMYWYRQDPGQGLRLIYYSQIVNDFQKGDIAEGYSVSREKKESFPLTVTSAQKNPTAFYLCASMGQGAGEQYFGPGTRLTVT.

This clone was picked up a small number of times. The chain joins TRBV7-8 to TRBJ2-3; a possible D gene is TRBD1 (5 bases). The length of the CDR3 is 13 residues. Between the trimmed V and J ends, which lost 8 bases and 2 bases, there was a span of 11 bases. Germline V gene sequence: CDR1 SGHVS, CDR2 FQNEAQ. CDR3 bases: TGTGCCAGCTCCAGGGCCTACACAGATACGCAGTATTTT. It specifies CASSRAYTDTQYF.

This clone was recorded many times. The chain is built from TRBV7-9 and TRBJ2-1; 7 nucleotides match TRBD2. Germline assignment: CDR1 SEHNR and CDR2 FQNEAQ (reference sequence). The CDR3 is 17 amino acids. Trimming cost V 3 bases and J 7 bases; bases outside gene matches: 15. In DNA form, the CDR3 reads TGTGCCAGCAGCTTTGGTGAAGGAGGTGGGCGGGGGAATGAGCAGTTCTTC. The encoded protein is CASSFGEGGGRGNEQFF.

This clone was recorded at least ten times. The genes are TRBV13 and TRBJ1-2, with 8 bases aligning to TRBD1. Losses at the gene ends were 5 bases for V and 0 bases for J; bases not matched to a gene: 5. The CDR3 spans 15 residues. Per the germline V gene, CDR1 is PRHDT and CDR2 is FYEKMQ (reference sequence). CDR3 DNA: TGTGCCAGCAGCCGCGACAGGGGAGCTAACTATGGCTACACCTTC. Translation gives CASSRDRGANYGYTF.

V gene TRBV10-2 combines with J gene TRBJ1-3; tentative D call: TRBD1 (6 bases). CDR3 length: 17 amino acids. In germline, CDR1 is WSHSY, CDR2 SAAADI. V shed 0 bases and J shed 1 base, with 13 bases lying between them. The CDR3 nucleotides are TGCGCCAGCAGTGAGTCGGGCCAGGGGCCGTCTGGAAACACCATATATTTT. Its protein is CASSESGQGPSGNTIYF.

V gene TRBV18 combines with J gene TRBJ1-1; TRBD1 aligns across 7 bases. This CDR3 has 15 residues. Unmatched junction bases numbered 8, after V lost 3 bases and J lost 4 bases. Germline V CDR1 and CDR2: KGHSH, LQKENI. For the CDR3, the DNA is TGTGCCAGCTCACCTCAACGACCAGGGGGCACTGAAGCTTTCTTT. Its protein product is CASSPQRPGGTEAFF.

CDR3 coding DNA: TGTGCCAGCAGTGACTATAGCTCTGGAAACACCATATATTTT. This sequence encodes CASSDYSSGNTIYF. This sequence joins TRBV2 and TRBJ1-3; D unclear. Per germline, CDR1 SNHLY and CDR2 FYNNEI. Trimming removed 3 bases at V and 0 bases at J, with 6 bases between. This CDR3 has 14 residues.

The sample holds many counts of this clone. The V call is TRBV5-1, the J call TRBJ1-3; D uncertain. CDR3 length equals 13 residues. V dropped 0 bases and J dropped 1 base, with 2 bases sitting between them. Germline CDR1 reads SGHRS; CDR2 reads YFSETQ. For the CDR3, the DNA is TGCGCCAGCAGCTTGGGGTCTGGAAACACCATATATTTT. This codes for CASSLGSGNTIYF. Full variable domain (rest looked up from reference TRBV5-1 and TRBJ1-3): KAGVTQTPRYLIKTRGQQVTLSCSPISGHRSVSWYQQTPGQGLQFLFEYFSETQRNKGNFPGRFSGRQFSNSRSEMNVSTLELGDSALYLCASSLGSGNTIYFGEGSWLTVV.

This clone occurred many times. This chain uses TRBV7-2 with TRBJ1-2; D ambiguous. CDR3 length: 14 residues. Trimming cost V 3 bases and J 5 bases, with 13 bases left between them. CDR1 is SGHTA and CDR2 is FQGNSA in the germline V gene. Here the CDR3 DNA reads TGTGCCAGCAGCTTGAACAGAGATACTTATGGCTACACCTTC. Translation gives CASSLNRDTYGYTF.

This clone was seen a few times. V is TRBV27 and J is TRBJ2-3; TRBD2 is a possible D gene (6 bases). The CDR3 loop spans 14 amino acids. Trimming cost V 3 bases and J 5 bases, with 12 bases left between them. From germline, CDR1 is MNHEY and CDR2 SMNVEV (reference sequence). The CDR3 nucleotides read TGTGCCAGCAGTTTGGGACTTGGGGTAGATACGCAGTATTTT. The encoded protein is CASSLGLGVDTQYF.

The rearrangement joins TRBV6-4 to TRBJ2-1, with 9 bases matching TRBD2. The germline V gene encodes CDR1 MRHNA and CDR2 SNTAGT. The ends lost 0 bases at V and 7 bases at J; junction bases unmatched: 4. The CDR3 is made up of 15 amino acids. CDR3 DNA: TGTGCCAGCAGTGACTCTGGCACTAGCGGGAATGAGCAGTTCTTC. Translation gives CASSDSGTSGNEQFF.

The gene calls are TRBV6-1 and TRBJ2-7; D is ambiguous. This CDR3 region has 13 residues. V shed 5 bases and J shed 1 base, with 9 bases lying between them. The germline CDR1 and CDR2 sequences are MNHNS and SASEGT. The CDR3 protein is CASSIADSYEQYF. As DNA, the CDR3 is TGTGCCAGCAGTATAGCCGATTCCTACGAGCAGTACTTC.

A few counts support this clone. The chain links TRBV14 to TRBJ1-2; D gene ambiguous. V lost 0 bases and J 5 bases, leaving 10 bases between the germline ends. The V gene's germline CDR1 is SGHDN and CDR2 FVKESK. This CDR3 region has 14 residues. The CDR3 loop is CASSQDSAAYGYTF. Here the CDR3 DNA reads TGTGCCAGCAGCCAAGATAGCGCTGCGTATGGCTACACCTTC.

The chain carries TRBV6-5 and TRBJ2-3; D gene uncertain. The V gene lost 0 bases and the J gene lost 0 bases, with 4 bases spanning the gap. The CDR3 spans 14 residues. The germline CDR1 and CDR2 sequences are MNHEY and SVGAGI. CDR3 DNA sequence: TGTGCCAGCAGTTACTCCAGGAGCACAGATACGCAGTATTTT. Protein sequence: CASSYSRSTDTQYF.

The chain uses TRBV7-2 and TRBJ2-3; D is undetermined. Germline CDR1 reads SGHTA; CDR2 reads FQGNSA. The ends were cut back, 3 bases at V and 4 bases at J, with 8 bases in the middle. The CDR3 covers 13 residues. The CDR3 region is CASSFRPADTQYF. Written as DNA, the CDR3 is TGTGCCAGCAGCTTCAGGCCGGCAGATACGCAGTATTTT.